This TCR beta chain was sequenced during a study of long-term antiretroviral therapy in people with HIV. The study, taken as a whole, reports: No data were available on ART adherence, viral resistance or therapy changes. Following ART, diversity rose but still fell short of transplant donor controls. Repertoires in HIV (unlike those of controls) had narrower CDR3 length ranges.

Runs used v3.0 of the immunoSEQ assay and were done at survey level. Sequencing was performed with immunoSEQ multiplex PCR; in TCRdb, only in-frame clones are kept and a portion is missing. Here the sample spans around 20,000 clones, approximately 80% being singletons. HIV-positive participants were all treated in the United States. As regards this clone: Its antigen is still unknown.

With 5 bases removed from V and 5 bases from J, the gap between germline ends came to 6 bases. The CDR3 contains 11 residues. CDR1 and CDR2 (germline): SGHTA, FQGNSA. This receptor was taken from a woman under 30 with HIV. The chain recombines TRBV7-2 with TRBJ1-2; D unresolved. Sequences were derived from unsorted PBMCs, sampled 0.6 years after starting antiretroviral therapy. In DNA, the CDR3 is TGTGCCAGCAGCAGATATTATGGCTACACCTTC. Protein sequence: CASSRYYGYTF.